This is a list of T cell receptor beta chains from one sample in a study of blood T cell repertoires in COVID-19. Repertoires were generated with immunoSEQ multiplex PCR, while TCRdb's copy carries only in-frame clones and drops some. Of about 460,000 clones listed, about 85% were seen once; the top ten hold around 8%. Sequenced: PBMCs or T cells enriched from blood (not recorded which). These receptors all come from a woman aged 60-75 years who had recovered from COVID-19. Both conserved end residues are part of each CDR3.

TRBV9	TRBJ2-2	CASSHRGVGELFF
TRBV5-4	TRBJ2-1	CASSLGTSDYNEQFF
TRBV15	TRBJ2-1	CATSRDLGTGLNEQFF
TRBV9	TRBJ1-1	CASSVGWGGRTEAFF
TRBV25-1	TRBJ2-7	CASRGDSSYEQYF
TRBV2	TRBJ1-5	CATSPQGLSNQPQHF
TRBV10-3	TRBJ1-2	CAISAIAGNYGYTF
TRBV6-6	TRBJ1-1	CASSYSGGGPEAFF
TRBV10-3	TRBJ2-1	CAISEGSEQFF
TRBV19	TRBJ1-2	CASSFGGGYGYTF
TRBV5-1	TRBJ2-2	CASSLGLDTGELFF
TRBV27	TRBJ1-2	CASSFARTKSGGYTF
TRBV4-1	TRBJ2-7	CASSQVTAYEQYF
TRBV5-4	TRBJ1-2	CASSRKQGMVGYTF
TRBV24-1	TRBJ1-2	CATSDATGLIYGYTF
TRBV6-5	TRBJ1-1	CASRMTGVNTEAFF
TRBV7-9	TRBJ1-1	CASSLDRDTEAFF
TRBV19	TRBJ2-1	CASSSSTSGVYNEQFF
TRBV5-1	TRBJ1-4	CAKYLPERTGSGEKLFF
TRBV7-9	TRBJ1-5	CASSSTGDNQPQHF
TRBV13	TRBJ1-1	CASSLGGTGNTEAFF
TRBV5-4	TRBJ2-5	CASSSWTLQETQYF
TRBV14	TRBJ2-3	CASSPGQGGWYLDTQYF
TRBV6-1	TRBJ1-6	CASSEVGQGAASWNSPLHF
TRBV15	TRBJ2-7	CATSRGDISYEQYF
TRBV5-1	TRBJ2-3	CASSFRGLAGGLSLSADTQYF
TRBV5-8	TRBJ1-2	CASSSRTGVYGYTF
TRBV10-3	TRBJ2-1	CAISAGTSGGYNEQFF